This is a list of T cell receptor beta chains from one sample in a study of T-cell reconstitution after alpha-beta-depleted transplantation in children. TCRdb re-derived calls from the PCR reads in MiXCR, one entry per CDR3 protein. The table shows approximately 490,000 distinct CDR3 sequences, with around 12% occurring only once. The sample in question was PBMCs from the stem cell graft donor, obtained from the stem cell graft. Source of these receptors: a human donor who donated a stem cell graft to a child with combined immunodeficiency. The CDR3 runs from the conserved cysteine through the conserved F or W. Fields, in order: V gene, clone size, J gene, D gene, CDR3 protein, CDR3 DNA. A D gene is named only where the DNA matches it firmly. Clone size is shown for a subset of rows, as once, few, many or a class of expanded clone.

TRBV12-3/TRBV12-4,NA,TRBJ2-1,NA,CASSLNRWSPYNEQFF,TGTGCCAGCAGTTTAAATCGGTGGTCCCCCTACAATGAGCAGTTCTTC
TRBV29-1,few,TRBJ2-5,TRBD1,CSVGQGTRETQYF,TGCAGCGTTGGACAGGGGACGAGGGAGACCCAGTACTTC
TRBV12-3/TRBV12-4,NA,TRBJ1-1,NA,CASSPPGAMNTEAFF,TGTGCCAGCAGCCCGCCAGGGGCTATGAACACTGAAGCTTTCTTT
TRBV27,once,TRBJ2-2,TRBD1,CASGPPGTGYNLGIGELFF,TGTGCCAGCGGGCCCCCGGGGACAGGGTATAATCTTGGTATCGGGGAGCTGTTTTTT
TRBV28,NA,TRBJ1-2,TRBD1,CASSLLGTANYGYTF,TGTGCCAGCAGTTTATTAGGGACAGCGAACTATGGCTACACCTTC
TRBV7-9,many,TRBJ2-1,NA,CASGRWMVNEQFF,TGTGCCAGTGGCCGCTGGATGGTCAATGAGCAGTTCTTC
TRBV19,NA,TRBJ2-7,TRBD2,CASSPGTAGGQSEQYF,TGTGCCAGTAGTCCTGGGACAGCGGGAGGGCAGAGCGAGCAGTACTTC
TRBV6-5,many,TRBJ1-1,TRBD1,CASSPDRERTEAFF,TGTGCCAGCAGCCCCGACAGGGAGAGAACTGAAGCTTTCTTT
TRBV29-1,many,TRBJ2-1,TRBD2,CSVEASGGYTEQFF,TGCAGCGTTGAAGCTAGCGGGGGGTACACTGAGCAGTTCTTC
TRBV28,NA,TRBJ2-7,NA,CASSLTPYSYEQYF,TGTGCCAGCAGTTTAACCCCGTACTCCTACGAGCAGTACTTC
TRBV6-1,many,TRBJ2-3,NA,CASSRGVSTDTQYF,TGTGCCAGCAGCCGCGGGGTTAGCACAGATACGCAGTATTTT
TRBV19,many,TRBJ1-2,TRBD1,CASSSTGTGVFGYTF,TGTGCCAGTAGTTCGACCGGGACAGGTGTATTCGGCTACACCTTC
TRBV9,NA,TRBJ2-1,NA,CASSVLGRDNEQFF,TGTGCCAGCAGCGTCCTAGGACGAGACAATGAGCAGTTCTTC
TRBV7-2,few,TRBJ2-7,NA,CASSPERALNEQYF,TGTGCCAGCAGCCCCGAAAGGGCCCTAAACGAGCAGTACTTC
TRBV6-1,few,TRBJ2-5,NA,CACSEQFQETQYF,TGTGCCTGCTCGGAACAGTTCCAAGAGACCCAGTACTTC